This T cell receptor (beta chain) is drawn from a study of blood T cell repertoires in COVID-19 (dated by TCRdb to 2018 to 2021). For the study in its entirety: Collaborator samples came from the United States, Italy and Spain and covered acute and convalescent phases of COVID-19. The material from the prospective study consisted of cDNA or gDNA derived from T cells, B-cell-depleted T cells, or PBMCs. The repertoires were made available in a free public database intended to serve as a resource for research on the immune response to SARS-CoV-2. Samples came from the ongoing ImmuneRACE study (first 160 participants) plus 1,254 subjects from 6 global collaborators. Where available, HLA class I and class II types were obtained from metadata supplied by the sample provider rather than from assay-based typing. Subjects who had been exposed to COVID-19, were actively infected with it, or had recovered from it provided the deeply sampled blood TCRbeta repertoires that made up the dataset. A de-identified subject ID, COVID-19 status, age in years and sex were almost always included in the sample metadata. Results the study describes overall, beyond this receptor: The amount of clinical and demographic metadata varied by source and participant and was provided uncurated.

Relative to germline, V is missing 6 bases and J is missing 2 bases, with 11 bases of the junction outside any gene match. CDR1 and CDR2, per the germline V gene, are MNHEY and SVGEGT. Reading from cysteine to phenylalanine, the CDR3 counts 17 amino acids. The CDR3 DNA has 51 bases and is translated from base 1. TCRbeta CDR3 regions were amplified from genomic DNA by means of the immunoSEQ Assay, a bias-controlled multiplex PCR. Under the source paper's analysis protocol: The number of nucleated cells in each sample was estimated by amplification of reference gene primers within the assay. To quantify the absolute abundance of each unique TCRbeta CDR3 rearrangement, sequence reads were collapsed and filtered. Productive Simpson clonality was computed per sample as the square root of Simpson's diversity index over productive rearrangements. Entries here come from immuneACCESS through TCRdb and include only in-frame sequences with V and J called. Some clones fail to appear in such tables; in the studies checked, an unresolved V gene covers under half of the shortfall, and the cause of the remainder is unknown. V and J calls and clone size are as listed in that table; D and trimming were resolved from the DNA. The sample table records approximately 290,000 clones; approximately 92% of these occur just once. Together, the top ten hold 0.95% to 1.2% of the sample.

Comments on this clone: Its binding antigen is unknown. There are no base qualities to consult, and no much larger clone falls within one base.

In the prospective study, participants were roughly 18 to 89 years old, resided in fewer than 25 geographic areas of the United States, and were enrolled through a virtual design. In the prospective study, participants were assigned to cohorts based on the clinical history participants reported in a screening survey and a study questionnaire. ImmuneRACE Cohort 3 recovered participants were defined by two consecutive negative NP/OP PCR tests, healthcare professional clearance, or symptom resolution. Mobile phlebotomists in the prospective study collected whole blood, serum and a nasopharyngeal or oropharyngeal swab from every participant. Over an approximately 2-month period, participants in the prospective study had the option of providing additional blood draws and questionnaires. Before DNA extraction, blood samples from the prospective study were shipped at room temperature or frozen.

The source of this sequence is a woman aged 30 to 39 who had recovered from COVID-19. The material sequenced was PBMCs or T cells enriched from blood (not recorded which). This receptor chain uses TRBV6-2 or TRBV6-3 and TRBJ1-5, with 9 central nucleotides matching TRBD1. The DNA sequence is given as TGTGCCAGCAGCACCCTAACCCGGGACAGGGGCAATCAGCCCCAGCATTTT. This yields the protein CASSTLTRDRGNQPQHF.